These 20 T cell receptor beta chains were all obtained from the same sample, sequenced in a study of Graves' ophthalmopathy and Graves' hyperthyroidism. CDR3 regions of TCR beta were amplified from RNA transcripts. Following a first-round RT-PCR that used HTBI primers, a second-round multiplex PCR was carried out. TCRdb re-derived calls from the multiplex PCR reads in MiXCR, one entry per CDR3 protein. Here the sample spans roughly 350,000 distinct CDR3 sequences, about 17% being singletons. The sample taken for sequencing was peripheral blood. Receptors originate from an adult woman with stable Graves' hyperthyroidism.

The V gene is TRBV6-1, the J gene TRBJ1-5; D may be TRBD1 (5 bases). V was cut by 6 bases and J by 6 bases, with 18 bases left in between. This CDR3 region has 15 residues. Germline CDR1 MNHNS, CDR2 SASEGT. CDR3 bases: TGTGCCAGCAGGGAGGCTGGTGGGGCTGGTCAGCCCCAGCATTTT. Protein: CASREAGGAGQPQHF.

The chain links TRBV11-2 to TRBJ2-7; 11 bases match TRBD2. J was trimmed by 3 bases and V by 5 bases; bases with no gene match: 9. The CDR3 is 16 residues long. Per germline, CDR1 SGHAT and CDR2 FQNNGV. CDR3 sequence reads: CASSSYSGGAIYEQYF. Here the CDR3 DNA reads TGTGCCAGCAGCAGTTATAGCGGGGGGGCAATCTACGAGCAGTACTTC.

In regard to this clonotype: One end of the junction varies from germline; a read error may be responsible. J is TRBJ2-7 and V is TRBV7-9; weak D call: TRBD2 (5 bases). Germline assignment: CDR1 SEHNR and CDR2 FQNEAQ (reference sequence). The CDR3 totals 12 residues. Here the CDR3 DNA reads TGTGCCAGCAGCTTGACTTTTCAGGAGGTTATCTTC. Translated: CASSLTFQEVIF.

This clonotype came up many times. The chain joins TRBV6-5 to TRBJ2-5; 8 nucleotides agree with TRBD1. This CDR3 has 15 amino acids. CDR1 is MNHEY and CDR2 is SVGAGI in the germline V gene. After removal of 2 bases from V and 5 bases from J, the junction contained 7 bases not matched to a gene. The CDR3 here is CASSYGAGGRETQYF. For the CDR3, the DNA is TGTGCCAGCAGTTACGGGGCAGGGGGCCGGGAGACCCAGTACTTC.

This clonotype was picked up a small number of times. This chain links TRBV19 with TRBJ2-2; D ambiguous. The CDR3 extends over 16 amino acids. Germline V gene data show CDR1 as LNHDA and CDR2 as SQIVND (reference sequence). Trimming shortened V by 1 base and J by 0 bases, and 9 bases separated the two germline ends. This CDR3 is CASSIGGSSNTGELFF. The DNA for the CDR3 is TGTGCCAGTAGTATAGGAGGCTCCTCGAACACCGGGGAGCTGTTTTTT.

There are many counts of this clonotype. This chain uses TRBV6-5 with TRBJ1-2; D unresolved. V gave up 2 bases and J gave up 6 bases, with 13 bases separating them. Germline CDR1 is MNHEY and CDR2 is SVGAGI. CDR3 length: 14 residues. CDR3 in DNA: TGTGCCAGCAGTTACGGTAACCGAGGCGATGGCTACACCTTC. Protein sequence: CASSYGNRGDGYTF.

This clonotype was counted many times. The gene calls are TRBV19 and TRBJ2-5, with 8 bases matching TRBD2. Germline V gene data show CDR1 as LNHDA and CDR2 as SQIVND (reference sequence). The V and J ends lost 6 bases and 5 bases, in that order; junction bases with no gene match: 11. There are 15 residues in the CDR3. CDR3 in DNA: TGTGCCAGTAGCCTTAATAGCGGGGAAGGTGAGACCCAGTACTTC. Translated: CASSLNSGEGETQYF.

This clonotype came up a few times. V is TRBV13 and J is TRBJ2-5; D is undetermined. The CDR3 sequence is 15 residues long. Germline V gives CDR1 PRHDT, CDR2 FYEKMQ (reference sequence). Between the trimmed V and J ends, which lost 0 bases and 7 bases, there was a span of 15 bases. In DNA, the CDR3 is TGTGCCAGCAGCTTAGGCCCTGCAGGCTCGGGGACCCAGTACTTC. It codes for CASSLGPAGSGTQYF. Together with reference TRBV13 and TRBJ2-5, the CDR3 gives the full variable domain: AAGVIQSPRHLIKEKRETATLKCYPIPRHDTVYWYQQGPGQDPQFLISFYEKMQSDKGSIPDRFSAQQFSDYHSELNMSSLELGDSALYFCASSLGPAGSGTQYFGPGTRLLVL.

This clonotype was counted many times. The chain uses TRBV15 and TRBJ2-5; D could derive from TRBD1 or TRBD2 (6 bases each). This CDR3 region has 15 residues. CDR1 and CDR2 from the germline V gene are LNHNV and YYDKDF (reference sequence). Trimming took off 1 base at V and 1 base at J, with 10 bases between the two ends. This CDR3 reads CATSRAGGRQETQYF. In DNA, the CDR3 is TGTGCCACCAGCAGAGCTGGGGGGCGCCAAGAGACCCAGTACTTC.

This clonotype occurred many times. The gene calls are TRBV11-2 and TRBJ1-3, with D unclear. The germline gives CDR1 SGHAT, CDR2 FQNNGV. V lost 3 bases, J lost 6 bases, and 6 bases lay in between. The CDR3 consists of 12 residues. This CDR3 is CASSFGLNTIYF. Written as DNA, the CDR3 is TGTGCCAGCAGCTTTGGTTTAAACACCATATATTTT.

This clonotype was counted at least ten times. This chain joins TRBV11-2 and TRBJ2-5; D is ambiguous. V was cut by 5 bases and J by 2 bases, with 6 bases left in between. Germline V CDR1 and CDR2: SGHAT, FQNNGV. This CDR3 comprises 12 residues. The CDR3 DNA is TGTGCCAGCAGCCCCATTCAAGAGACCCAGTACTTC. Its protein is CASSPIQETQYF. The full variable domain, completed using reference TRBV11-2 and TRBJ2-5, is EAGVAQSPRYKIIEKRQSVAFWCNPISGHATLYWYQQILGQGPKLLIQFQNNGVVDDSQLPKDRFSAERLKGVDSTLKIQPAKLEDSAVYLCASSPIQETQYFGPGTRLLVL.

A note on this clonotype: The junction and the germline gene differ at one end; a read error may be behind it. The rearrangement uses TRBV29-1 and TRBJ1-1; D is unclear. In germline, CDR1 is SQVTM, CDR2 ANQGSEA. The CDR3 consists of 13 residues. The CDR3, as DNA: TGCAGCGTAATTGGAGTGTTGAACACTGATGCTTTCTTT. Encoded protein: CSVIGVLNTDAFF.

J is TRBJ2-4 and V is TRBV19, with 9 bases identical to TRBD1. Germline lookup yields CDR1 LNHDA and CDR2 SQIVND (reference sequence). The CDR3 is 15 residues long. The V segment lost 5 bases and the J segment 1 base; nucleotides outside the gene matches: 3. Here the CDR3 reads CASSATGGAKNIQYF. CDR3 sequence (DNA): TGTGCCAGTAGTGCCACAGGGGGCGCCAAAAACATTCAGTACTTC.

Ten or more counts support this clonotype. The chain recombines TRBV6-2 or TRBV6-3 with TRBJ2-7; D perhaps matches TRBD1 (5 bases). The CDR3 has 12 residues. Germline CDR1 is MNHEY and CDR2 is SVGEGT. The V gene lost 10 bases and the J gene lost 0 bases, with 10 bases spanning the gap. The CDR3 DNA reads TGTGCCACCACAGACAGCTCCTACGAGCAGTACTTC. Amino acid sequence: CATTDSSYEQYF.

This clonotype was seen ten or more times. This rearrangement joins TRBV6-7 to TRBJ2-5; D call uncertain. TRBV6-7 is given ORF status, its function remaining uncertain. The CDR3 runs to 13 residues. Trimming took off 2 bases at V and 5 bases at J, with 9 bases between the two ends. The CDR3 nucleotides read TGTGCCAGCAGTTACCCCGGAAGGGAGACCCAGTACTTC. It specifies CASSYPGRETQYF.

The V gene is TRBV30, the J gene TRBJ2-7, with D uncertain. Germline CDR1 and CDR2: GTSNPN and SVGIG (reference sequence). The CDR3 sequence is 12 residues long. V lost 3 bases and J lost 3, with 9 bases in between. The CDR3 nucleotides are TGTGCCTGGAGCGAAACGTACTACGAGCAGTACTTC. Translating gives CAWSETYYEQYF.

This clonotype was seen at least ten times. The rearrangement uses TRBV6-1 and TRBJ2-7; tentatively, D is TRBD2 (6 bases). The CDR3 runs 14 residues. CDR1 and CDR2 from the germline V gene are MNHNS and SASEGT. Trimming cost V 6 bases and J 6 bases, with 18 bases left between them. CDR3 protein: CASRWTTGDGEQYF. The CDR3 region has the DNA TGTGCCAGCAGATGGACGACGGGGGATGGCGAGCAGTACTTC.

At least ten counts were recorded for this clonotype. This sequence joins TRBV30 and TRBJ2-7, with D possibly matching TRBD2 (6 bases). The ends were cut back, 1 base at V and 4 bases at J, with 14 bases in the middle. The length of the CDR3 is 14 residues. The V gene's germline CDR1 is GTSNPN and CDR2 SVGIG (reference sequence). The CDR3 loop is CAWSGYSGPYEQYF. CDR3 in DNA: TGTGCCTGGAGTGGGTATAGCGGCCCTTACGAGCAGTACTTC.

This clonotype was recorded many times. The rearrangement joins TRBV7-8 to TRBJ1-1; 9 nucleotides align to TRBD1. There are 15 residues in the CDR3. Germline CDR1 is SGHVS and CDR2 is FQNEAQ. Trimming at V came to 5 bases and at J to 10 bases, leaving 14 bases not matched to a gene. CDR3 nucleotides: TGTGCCAGCAGCCGGGACGACAGGGGGTGGGCCGGAGCTTTCTTT. This translates into CASSRDDRGWAGAFF. Together with reference TRBV7-8 and TRBJ1-1, the CDR3 gives the full variable domain: GAGVSQSPRYKVAKRGQDVALRCDPISGHVSLFWYQQALGQGPEFLTYFQNEAQLDKSGLPSDRFFAERPEGSVSTLKIQRTQQEDSAVYLCASSRDDRGWAGAFFGQGTRLTVV.

This clonotype was observed at least ten times. The chain is built from TRBV19 and TRBJ2-5; tentatively, D is TRBD2 (6 bases). V was clipped by 5 bases and J by 3 bases, with 13 bases between them. CDR1 and CDR2 from the germline V gene are LNHDA and SQIVND (reference sequence). The CDR3 extends over 14 amino acids. CDR3 DNA sequence: TGTGCCAGTAGTGGAAGGGACTTCGAAGAGACCCAGTACTTC. Amino acids: CASSGRDFEETQYF.